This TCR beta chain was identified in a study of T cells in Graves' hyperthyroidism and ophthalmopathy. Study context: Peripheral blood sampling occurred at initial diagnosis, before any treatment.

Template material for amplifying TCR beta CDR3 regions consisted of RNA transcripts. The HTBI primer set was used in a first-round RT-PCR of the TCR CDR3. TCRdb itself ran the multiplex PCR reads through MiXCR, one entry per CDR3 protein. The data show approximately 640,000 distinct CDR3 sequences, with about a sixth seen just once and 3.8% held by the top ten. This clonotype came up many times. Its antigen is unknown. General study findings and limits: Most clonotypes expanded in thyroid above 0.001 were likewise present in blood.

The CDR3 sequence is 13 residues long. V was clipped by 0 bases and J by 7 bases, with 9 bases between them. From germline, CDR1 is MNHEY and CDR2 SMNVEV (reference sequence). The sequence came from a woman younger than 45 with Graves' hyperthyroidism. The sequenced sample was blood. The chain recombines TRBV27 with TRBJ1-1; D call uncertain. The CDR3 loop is CASSLSGRLEAFF. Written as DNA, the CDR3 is TGTGCCAGCAGTTTATCTGGACGGCTTGAAGCTTTCTTT.